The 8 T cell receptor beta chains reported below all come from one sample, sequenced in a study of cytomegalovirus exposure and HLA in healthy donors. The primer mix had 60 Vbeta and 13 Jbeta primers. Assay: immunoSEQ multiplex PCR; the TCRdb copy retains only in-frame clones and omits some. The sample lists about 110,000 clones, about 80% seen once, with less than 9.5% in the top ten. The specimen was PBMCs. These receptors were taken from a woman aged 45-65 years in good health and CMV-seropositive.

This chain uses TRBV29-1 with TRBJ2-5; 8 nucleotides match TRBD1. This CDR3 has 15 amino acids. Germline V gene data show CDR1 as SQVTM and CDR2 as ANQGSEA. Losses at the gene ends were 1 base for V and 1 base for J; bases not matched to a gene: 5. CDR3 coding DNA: TGCAGCGTTGAAGCCAGGGGGCTGCCCCAAGAGACCCAGTACTTC. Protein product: CSVEARGLPQETQYF.

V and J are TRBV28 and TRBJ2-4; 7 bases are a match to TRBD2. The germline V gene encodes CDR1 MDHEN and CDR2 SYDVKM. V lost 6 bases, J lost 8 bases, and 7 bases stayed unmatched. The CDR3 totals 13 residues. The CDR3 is CASSWDYQHIQYF. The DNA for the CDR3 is TGTGCCAGCAGCTGGGACTATCAACACATTCAGTACTTC.

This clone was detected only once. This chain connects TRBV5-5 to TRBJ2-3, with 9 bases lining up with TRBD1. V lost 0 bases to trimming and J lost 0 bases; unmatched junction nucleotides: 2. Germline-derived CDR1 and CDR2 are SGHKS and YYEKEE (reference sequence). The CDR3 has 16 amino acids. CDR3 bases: TGTGCCAGCAGCTTGGATGGGACAGGGAGCACAGATACGCAGTATTTT. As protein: CASSLDGTGSTDTQYF. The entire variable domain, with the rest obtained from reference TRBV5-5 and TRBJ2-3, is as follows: DAGVTQSPTHLIKTRGQQVTLRCSPISGHKSVSWYQQVLGQGPQFIFQYYEKEERGRGNFPDRFSARQFPNYSSELNVNALLLGDSALYLCASSLDGTGSTDTQYFGPGTRLTVL.

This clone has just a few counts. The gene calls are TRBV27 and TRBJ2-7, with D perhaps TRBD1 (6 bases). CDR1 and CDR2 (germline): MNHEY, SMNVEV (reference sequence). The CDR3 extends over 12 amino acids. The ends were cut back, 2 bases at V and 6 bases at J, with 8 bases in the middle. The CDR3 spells CASSLEGGEQYF. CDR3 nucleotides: TGTGCCAGCAGTTTAGAAGGGGGCGAGCAGTACTTC.

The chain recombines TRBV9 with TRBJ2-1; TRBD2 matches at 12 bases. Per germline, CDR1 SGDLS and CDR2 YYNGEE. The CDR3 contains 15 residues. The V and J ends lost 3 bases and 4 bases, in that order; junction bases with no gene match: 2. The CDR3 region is CASSAGTSGYNEQFF. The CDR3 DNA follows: TGTGCCAGCAGCGCTGGGACTAGCGGGTACAATGAGCAGTTCTTC. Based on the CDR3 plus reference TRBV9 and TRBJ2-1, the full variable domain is DSGVTQTPKHLITATGQRVTLRCSPRSGDLSVYWYQQSLDQGLQFLIQYYNGEERAKGNILERFSAQQFPDLHSELNLSSLELGDSALYFCASSAGTSGYNEQFFGPGTRLTVL.

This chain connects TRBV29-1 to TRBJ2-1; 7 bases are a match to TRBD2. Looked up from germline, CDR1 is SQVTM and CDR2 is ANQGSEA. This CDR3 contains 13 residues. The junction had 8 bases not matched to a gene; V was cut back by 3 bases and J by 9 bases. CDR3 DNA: TGCAGCGTTGACAGGGTGGGAGGGGCTGAGCAGTTCTTC. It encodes CSVDRVGGAEQFF.

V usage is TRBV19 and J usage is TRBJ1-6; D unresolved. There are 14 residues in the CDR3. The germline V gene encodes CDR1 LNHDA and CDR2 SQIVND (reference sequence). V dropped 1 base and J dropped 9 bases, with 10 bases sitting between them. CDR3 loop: CASSIVLFASPLHF. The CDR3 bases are TGTGCCAGTAGTATAGTCCTATTCGCTTCACCCCTCCACTTT.

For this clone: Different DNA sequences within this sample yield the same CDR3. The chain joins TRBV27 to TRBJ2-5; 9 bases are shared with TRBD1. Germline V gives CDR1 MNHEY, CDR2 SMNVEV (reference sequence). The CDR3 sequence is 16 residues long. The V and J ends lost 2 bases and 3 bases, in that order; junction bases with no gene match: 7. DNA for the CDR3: TGTGCCAGCAGTTTAGGATGGGGACAGGGTGAAGAGACCCAGTACTTC. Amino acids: CASSLGWGQGEETQYF.